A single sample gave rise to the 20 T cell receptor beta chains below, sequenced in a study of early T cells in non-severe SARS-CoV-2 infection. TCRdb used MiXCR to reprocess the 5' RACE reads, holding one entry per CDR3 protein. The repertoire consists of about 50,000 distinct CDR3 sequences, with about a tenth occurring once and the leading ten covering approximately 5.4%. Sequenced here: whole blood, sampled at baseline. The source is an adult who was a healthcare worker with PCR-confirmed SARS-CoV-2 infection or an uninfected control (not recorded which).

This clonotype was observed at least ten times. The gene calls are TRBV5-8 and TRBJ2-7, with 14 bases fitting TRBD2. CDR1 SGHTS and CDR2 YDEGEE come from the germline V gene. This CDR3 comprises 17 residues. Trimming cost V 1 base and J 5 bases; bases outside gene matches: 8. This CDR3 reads CASSLMWGTSGGHEQYF. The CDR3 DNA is TGTGCCAGCAGCTTGATGTGGGGGACTAGCGGGGGCCACGAGCAGTACTTC.

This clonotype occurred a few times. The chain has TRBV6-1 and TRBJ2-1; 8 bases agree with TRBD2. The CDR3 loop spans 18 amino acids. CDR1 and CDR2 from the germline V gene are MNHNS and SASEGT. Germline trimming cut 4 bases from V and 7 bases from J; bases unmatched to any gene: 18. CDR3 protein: CASSVSLLAGGVQNEQFF. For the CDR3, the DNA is TGTGCCAGCAGTGTTTCTCTATTGGCGGGGGGAGTGCAAAATGAGCAGTTCTTC.

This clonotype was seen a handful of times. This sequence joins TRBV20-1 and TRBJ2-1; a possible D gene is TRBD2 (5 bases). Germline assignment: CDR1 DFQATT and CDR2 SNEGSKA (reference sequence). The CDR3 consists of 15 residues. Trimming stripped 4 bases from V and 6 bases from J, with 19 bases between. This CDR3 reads CSANKGRTGGNEQFF. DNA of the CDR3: TGCAGTGCTAATAAGGGTAGGACCGGAGGCAATGAGCAGTTCTTC.

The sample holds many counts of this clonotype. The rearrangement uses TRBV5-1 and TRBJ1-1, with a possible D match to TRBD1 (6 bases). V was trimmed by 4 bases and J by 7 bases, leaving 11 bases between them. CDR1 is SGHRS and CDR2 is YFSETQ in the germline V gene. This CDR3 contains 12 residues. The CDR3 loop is CASSQDSYEAFF. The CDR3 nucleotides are TGCGCCAGCAGCCAGGACAGCTATGAAGCTTTCTTT.

CDR3 protein: CAWRLSSYNEQFF. The CDR3 bases are TGTGCCTGGAGATTATCCTCCTACAATGAGCAGTTCTTC. The rearrangement joins TRBV30 to TRBJ2-1, with unresolved D. V was cut by 3 bases and J by 0 bases, with 6 bases left in between. From germline, CDR1 is GTSNPN and CDR2 SVGIG (reference sequence). This CDR3 is 13 amino acids long. The full variable domain, rest sourced from reference TRBV30 and TRBJ2-1, is SQTIHQWPATLVQPVGSPLSLECTVEGTSNPNLYWYRQAAGRGLQLLFYSVGIGQISSEVPQNLSASRPQDRQFILSSKKLLLSDSGFYLCAWRLSSYNEQFFGPGTRLTVL.

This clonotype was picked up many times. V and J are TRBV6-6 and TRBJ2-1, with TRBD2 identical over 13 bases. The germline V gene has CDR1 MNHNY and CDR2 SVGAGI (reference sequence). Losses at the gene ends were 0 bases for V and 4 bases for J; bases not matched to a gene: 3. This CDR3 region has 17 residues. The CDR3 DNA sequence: TGTGCCAGCAGTTACTCCGGACTAGCGGGAGTTTACAATGAGCAGTTCTTC. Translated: CASSYSGLAGVYNEQFF.

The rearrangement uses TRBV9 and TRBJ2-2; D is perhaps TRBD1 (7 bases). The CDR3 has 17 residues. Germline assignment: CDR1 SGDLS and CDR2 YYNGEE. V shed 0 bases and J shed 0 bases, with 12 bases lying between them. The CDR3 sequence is CASSVAGGPSNTGELFF. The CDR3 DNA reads TGTGCCAGCAGCGTAGCAGGGGGGCCTTCGAACACCGGGGAGCTGTTTTTT. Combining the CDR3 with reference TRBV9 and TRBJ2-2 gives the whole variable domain DSGVTQTPKHLITATGQRVTLRCSPRSGDLSVYWYQQSLDQGLQFLIQYYNGEERAKGNILERFSAQQFPDLHSELNLSSLELGDSALYFCASSVAGGPSNTGELFFGEGSRLTVL.

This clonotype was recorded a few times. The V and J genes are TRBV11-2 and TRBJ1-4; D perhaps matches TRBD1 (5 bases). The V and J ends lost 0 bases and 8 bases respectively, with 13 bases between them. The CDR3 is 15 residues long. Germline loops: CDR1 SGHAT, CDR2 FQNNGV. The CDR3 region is CASSLEGGTGEKLFF. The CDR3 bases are TGTGCCAGCAGCTTAGAGGGGGGAACAGGAGAAAAACTGTTTTTT.

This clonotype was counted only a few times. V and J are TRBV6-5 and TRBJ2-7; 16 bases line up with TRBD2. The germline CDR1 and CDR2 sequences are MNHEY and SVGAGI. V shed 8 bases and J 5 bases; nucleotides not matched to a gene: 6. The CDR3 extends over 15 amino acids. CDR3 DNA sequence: TGTGCCAGCCGGGGACTAGCGGGAGGGCCAAACGAGCAGTACTTC. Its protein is CASRGLAGGPNEQYF.

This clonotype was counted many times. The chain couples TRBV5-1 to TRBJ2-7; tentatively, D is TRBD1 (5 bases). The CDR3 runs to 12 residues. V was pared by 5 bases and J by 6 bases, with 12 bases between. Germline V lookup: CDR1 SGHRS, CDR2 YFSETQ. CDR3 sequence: CASSMQGSEQYF. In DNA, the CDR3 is TGCGCCAGCAGTATGCAGGGAAGCGAGCAGTACTTC.

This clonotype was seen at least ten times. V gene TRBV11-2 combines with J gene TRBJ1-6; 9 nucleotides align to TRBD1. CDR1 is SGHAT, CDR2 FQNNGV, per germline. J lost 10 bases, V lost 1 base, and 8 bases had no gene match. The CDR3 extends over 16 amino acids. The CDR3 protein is CASSLAPDRGGSPLHF. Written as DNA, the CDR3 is TGTGCCAGCAGCTTAGCGCCGGACAGGGGAGGATCACCCCTCCACTTT.

CDR3 DNA: TGCGCCAGCAGCTTGGGGGCGAGTGGAAACACCATATATTTT. Its protein is CASSLGASGNTIYF. The chain joins TRBV5-1 to TRBJ1-3; D uncertain. The CDR3 length is 14 residues. Trimming stripped 0 bases from V and 3 bases from J, with 7 bases between. Germline V gene data show CDR1 as SGHRS and CDR2 as YFSETQ.

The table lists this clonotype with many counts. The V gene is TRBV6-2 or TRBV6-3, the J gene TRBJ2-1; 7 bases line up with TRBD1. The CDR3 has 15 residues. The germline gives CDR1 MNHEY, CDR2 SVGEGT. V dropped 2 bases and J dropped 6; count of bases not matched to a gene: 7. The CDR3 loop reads CASSYGGQESNEQFF. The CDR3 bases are TGTGCCAGCAGTTACGGAGGACAGGAAAGCAATGAGCAGTTCTTC.

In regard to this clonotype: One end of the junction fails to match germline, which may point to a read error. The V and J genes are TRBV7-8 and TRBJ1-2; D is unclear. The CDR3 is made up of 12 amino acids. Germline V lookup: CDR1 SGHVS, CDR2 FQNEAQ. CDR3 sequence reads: CASSLRYGWTFF. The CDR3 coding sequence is TGTGCCAGCAGCTTACGGTACGGCTGGACCTTCTTC. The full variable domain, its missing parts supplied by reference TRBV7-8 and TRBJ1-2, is GAGVSQSPRYKVAKRGQDVALRCDPISGHVSLFWYQQALGQGPEFLTYFQNEAQLDKSGLPSDRFFAERPEGSVSTLKIQRTQQEDSAVYLCASSLRYGWTFFGSGTRLTVV.

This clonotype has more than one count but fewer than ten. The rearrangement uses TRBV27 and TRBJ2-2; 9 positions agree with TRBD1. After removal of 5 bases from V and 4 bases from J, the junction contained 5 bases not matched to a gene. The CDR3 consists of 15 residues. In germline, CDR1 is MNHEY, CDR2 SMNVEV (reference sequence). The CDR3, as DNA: TGTGCCAGCAGTACACAGGGGGCAACCACCGGGGAGCTGTTTTTT. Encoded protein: CASSTQGATTGELFF.

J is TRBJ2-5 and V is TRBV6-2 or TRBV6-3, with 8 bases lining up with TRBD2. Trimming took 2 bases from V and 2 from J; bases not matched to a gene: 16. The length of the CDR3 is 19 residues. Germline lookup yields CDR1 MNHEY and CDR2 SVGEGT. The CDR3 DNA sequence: TGTGCCAGCAGTTACGTTAGCGGGGCCGGAAACCCGGTACAAGAGACCCAGTACTTC. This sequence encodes CASSYVSGAGNPVQETQYF.

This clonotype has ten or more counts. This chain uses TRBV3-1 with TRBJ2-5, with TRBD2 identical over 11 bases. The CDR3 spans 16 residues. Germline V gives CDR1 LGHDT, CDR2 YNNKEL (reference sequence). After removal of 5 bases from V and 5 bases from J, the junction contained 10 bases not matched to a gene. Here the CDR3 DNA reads TGTGCCAGCAGCAGGGGGTCACTAGCGGGAGCGGAGACCCAGTACTTC. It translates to CASSRGSLAGAETQYF.

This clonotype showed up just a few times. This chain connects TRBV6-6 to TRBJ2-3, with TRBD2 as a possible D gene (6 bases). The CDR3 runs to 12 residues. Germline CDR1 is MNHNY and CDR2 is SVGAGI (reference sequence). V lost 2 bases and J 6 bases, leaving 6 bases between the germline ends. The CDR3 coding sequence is TGTGCCAGCAGTTACCGGGGGGATACGCAGTATTTT. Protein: CASSYRGDTQYF.

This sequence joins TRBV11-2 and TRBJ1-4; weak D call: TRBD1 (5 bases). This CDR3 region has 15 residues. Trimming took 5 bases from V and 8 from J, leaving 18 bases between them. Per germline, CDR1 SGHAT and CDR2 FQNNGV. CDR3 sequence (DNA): TGTGCCAGCAGCCCCCGCTGGAGGGGAGCCGAAAAACTGTTTTTT. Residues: CASSPRWRGAEKLFF.

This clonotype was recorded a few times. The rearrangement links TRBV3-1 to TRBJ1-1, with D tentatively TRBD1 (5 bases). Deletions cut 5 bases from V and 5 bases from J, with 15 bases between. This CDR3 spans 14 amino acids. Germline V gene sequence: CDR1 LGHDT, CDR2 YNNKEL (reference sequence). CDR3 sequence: CASSGALRGTEAFF. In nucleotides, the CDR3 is TGTGCCAGCAGCGGGGCACTACGAGGGACTGAAGCTTTCTTT.